Listed below are T cell receptor beta chains from one sample, sequenced in a study of cytomegalovirus exposure and HLA in healthy donors. This table comes from immunoSEQ multiplex PCR, and its TCRdb copy is limited to in-frame clones, with some not included. In the table there are 120,000 to 150,000 clones, nearly 90% of which are singletons. Input material: PBMCs. The source of these receptors is a woman aged 40 to 55 in good health and CMV-seronegative. Both conserved end residues are part of each CDR3. A D gene is named only where the DNA matches it firmly. Rows may omit the clone size; those that give it use once, few, many or a size class.

j_call v_call d_call clone_size cdr3_aa cdr3_nt
TRBJ2-7 TRBV6-5 TRBD2 once CASSGTSEAYEQYF TGTGCCAGCAGTGGGACTAGCGAGGCCTACGAGCAGTACTTC
TRBJ2-7 TRBV7-9 NA NA CASSFQFQREQYF TGTGCCAGCAGCTTTCAGTTTCAGAGGGAGCAGTACTTC
TRBJ2-1 TRBV9 TRBD2 NA CASSVAGLAGVYEQFF TGTGCCAGCAGCGTAGCGGGACTAGCGGGAGTCTATGAGCAGTTCTTC
TRBJ2-2 TRBV7-7 NA once CASGDSMIGELFF TGTGCTAGCGGGGACAGTATGATCGGGGAGCTGTTTTTT
TRBJ1-2 TRBV11-3 TRBD1 NA CASSLGTGGMGYTF TGTGCCAGCAGCCTAGGGACAGGGGGAATGGGCTACACCTTC
TRBJ2-7 TRBV10-2 NA NA CASRPGFGSSYEQYF TGCGCCAGTCGACCCGGGTTCGGAAGCTCCTACGAGCAGTACTTC
TRBJ2-7 TRBV5-6 NA NA CASSLGSLAYEQYF TGTGCCAGCAGCTTGGGCAGTTTGGCCTACGAGCAGTACTTC
TRBJ2-7 TRBV7-2 TRBD2 NA CASSPGTSVNEQYF TGTGCCAGCAGCCCGGGGACTAGTGTCAACGAGCAGTACTTC
TRBJ1-3 TRBV6-6 TRBD1 NA CASSLTGIGNTIYF TGTGCCAGCAGTCTGACAGGGATTGGAAACACCATATATTTT
TRBJ2-3 TRBV7-8 TRBD2 NA CASRAGGTRDTQYF TGTGCCAGCAGAGCGGGAGGGACAAGAGATACGCAGTATTTT
TRBJ1-5 TRBV5-6 NA few CASSSEAQPQHF TGTGCCAGCAGCTCCGAGGCTCAGCCCCAGCATTTT
TRBJ2-3 TRBV2 NA NA CASIRGLAGFSDTQYF TGTGCCAGCATCAGGGGGCTAGCGGGATTCTCAGATACGCAGTATTTT
TRBJ1-1 TRBV6-1 NA NA CALTTGTINTEAFF TGTGCCCTGACGACCGGGACAATTAACACTGAAGCTTTCTTT
TRBJ2-1 TRBV5-4 TRBD2 few CASSRGLADRYNEQFF TGTGCCAGCAGCAGGGGACTAGCGGACCGCTACAATGAGCAGTTCTTC
TRBJ1-3 TRBV5-1 TRBD1 NA CASSPGQGISGNTIYF TGCGCCAGCAGCCCGGGACAGGGCATCTCTGGAAACACCATATATTTT
TRBJ2-7 TRBV5-1 TRBD2 NA CASSVGGGTYEQYF TGCGCCAGCAGCGTCGGGGGGGGAACCTACGAGCAGTACTTC
TRBJ2-1 TRBV5-6 NA once CASRQTGSSYNEQFF TGTGCCAGCAGGCAAACTGGGAGCTCCTACAATGAGCAGTTCTTC